This TCR beta chain is drawn from a study of T cell responses to AZD1222 COVID-19 vaccine. Study-level results: Donors skewed white British and female; clonal diversity was possibly underestimated.

Concerning this clone itself: What it binds is unknown.

The germline V gene has CDR1 LNHDA and CDR2 SQIVND (reference sequence). Germline trimming cut 5 bases from V and 2 bases from J; bases unmatched to any gene: 4. CDR3 length: 16 amino acids. This table comes from immunoSEQ multiplex PCR, and its TCRdb copy is limited to in-frame clones, with some not included. The data hold roughly 150,000 clones, with 70% to 90% observed a single time. Sequenced here: peripheral blood, sampled on day 0 of MenACWY control vaccination. The chain has TRBV19 and TRBJ2-6; 9 nucleotides line up with TRBD1. This sequence originates from an adult in good health. The CDR3 nucleotides are TGTGCCAGTAGTGCTAGACAGGGGGCTGGGGCCAACGTCCTGACTTTC. Translating it yields CASSARQGAGANVLTF.